A single sample is the source of the 18 T cell receptor beta chains below, sequenced in a study of blood T cells in healthy people across ages. Through a sample-barcoded 5' primer and a J-beta primer mix, a second PCR was run for roughly 6 to 11 cycles. Each CDR3 protein gets one entry after TCRdb re-called the 5' RACE reads with MiXCR. The sample records approximately 810,000 distinct CDR3 sequences, about 36% being singletons. Sequenced input: blood. These receptors came from a man younger than 30 in good health.

Ten or more counts support this clonotype. The J gene is TRBJ2-5, the V gene TRBV2; D assignment may be TRBD1 or TRBD2 (5 bases each). There are 13 residues in the CDR3. Trimming removed 7 bases from V and 5 bases from J, with 14 bases in between. Germline CDR1 SNHLY, CDR2 FYNNEI. CDR3 DNA: TGTGCCAGCACTGAGGGGATGCGGGAGACCCAGTACTTC. Translating gives CASTEGMRETQYF.

This chain links TRBV7-3 with TRBJ1-1, with no clear D. The CDR3 extends over 15 amino acids. Germline CDR1 is SGHTA and CDR2 is FQGTGA. Trimming took 5 bases from V and 4 from J, leaving 17 bases between them. The CDR3 DNA sequence: TGTGCCAGCAGCCTGCGACTCATCAGCGGCACTGAAGCTTTCTTT. It specifies CASSLRLISGTEAFF.

This clonotype came up many times. The rearrangement uses TRBV2 and TRBJ2-3, with D tentatively TRBD2 (6 bases). Per germline, CDR1 SNHLY and CDR2 FYNNEI. The V end was cut by 4 bases, the J end by 0 bases, with 8 bases between. The CDR3 contains 14 residues. The CDR3 sequence: CASSGRGSTDTQYF. DNA for the CDR3: TGTGCCAGCAGTGGGCGGGGAAGCACAGATACGCAGTATTTT.

This clonotype occurred a few times. The chain combines TRBV7-2 with TRBJ1-2, with 7 nucleotides matching TRBD1. CDR1 is SGHTA, CDR2 FQGNSA, per germline. The V and J ends lost 7 bases and 0 bases, in that order; junction bases with no gene match: 11. CDR3 length: 16 residues. The CDR3 DNA sequence: TGTGCCAGCAACCTAGGCCCCGGGACAGCTAACTATGGCTACACCTTC. Translated: CASNLGPGTANYGYTF. The whole variable domain, remainder taken from reference TRBV7-2 and TRBJ1-2, is GAGVSQSPSNKVTEKGKDVELRCDPISGHTALYWYRQSLGQGLEFLIYFQGNSAPDKSGLPSDRFSAERTGGSVSTLTIQRTQQEDSAVYLCASNLGPGTANYGYTFGSGTRLTVV.

The J gene is TRBJ2-3, the V gene TRBV12-3 or TRBV12-4, with TRBD2 identical over 9 bases. The CDR3 is made up of 16 amino acids. After removal of 0 bases from V and 4 bases from J, the junction contained 5 bases not matched to a gene. CDR3 nucleotide sequence: TGTGCCAGCAGTTTAGCGCTAGCGGGGAACTCAGATACGCAGTATTTT. It yields the protein CASSLALAGNSDTQYF.

This clonotype showed up many times. The rearrangement links TRBV7-9 to TRBJ1-2; a weak D match, TRBD1 (5 bases). The CDR3 covers 15 residues. CDR1 and CDR2 from the germline V gene are SEHNR and FQNEAQ (reference sequence). Trimming removed 5 bases at V and 4 bases at J, with 17 bases between. Here the CDR3 reads CASSTHGGGVYGYTF. The CDR3 DNA reads as TGTGCCAGCAGCACCCACGGGGGAGGGGTCTATGGCTACACCTTC.

The J gene is TRBJ1-4, the V gene TRBV6-6; no clear D. Germline values: CDR1 MNHNY, CDR2 SVGAGI (reference sequence). The V gene lost 0 bases and the J gene lost 1 base, with 9 bases spanning the gap. CDR3 size: 16 residues. CDR3 DNA: TGTGCCAGCAGTTACTCATTGGGTGGAACTAATGAAAAACTGTTTTTT. Residues: CASSYSLGGTNEKLFF.

J is TRBJ1-5 and V is TRBV4-1; a weak D match, TRBD1 (6 bases). Germline V gene lookup returns CDR1 MGHRA and CDR2 YSYEKL. This CDR3 spans 16 amino acids. Trimming removed 0 bases at V and 5 bases at J, with 14 bases between. Here the CDR3 reads CASSQEGRGGDQPQHF. The CDR3 coding sequence is TGCGCCAGCAGCCAAGAGGGTAGGGGGGGAGATCAGCCCCAGCATTTT.

The chain is built from TRBV4-1 and TRBJ1-5; D is unresolved. The CDR3 sequence is 15 residues long. Trimming cost V 4 bases and J 3 bases, with 13 bases left between them. Germline loops: CDR1 MGHRA, CDR2 YSYEKL. DNA of the CDR3: TGCGCCAGCAGCCCGTTGGGCCAGGCCAATCAGCCCCAGCATTTT. Encoded protein: CASSPLGQANQPQHF.

This chain uses TRBV14 with TRBJ2-5; D perhaps matches TRBD2 (6 bases). The germline V and J ends were trimmed by 4 bases and 3 bases, with 12 bases remaining between them. The CDR3 has 14 residues. Germline assignment: CDR1 SGHDN and CDR2 FVKESK. The CDR3 DNA follows: TGTGCCAGCAGCCGCGGGACTTGGGAAGAGACCCAGTACTTC. The encoded protein is CASSRGTWEETQYF.

Notes on this clonotype: A read error is possible here, since a much larger clone lies one base away. This chain joins TRBV7-2 and TRBJ2-7; D ambiguous. This CDR3 is 14 amino acids long. The germline V gene has CDR1 SGHTA and CDR2 FQGNSA. The V and J ends lost 1 base and 5 bases respectively, with 12 bases between them. CDR3 in amino acids: CASSLESHTHEQYF. DNA for the CDR3: TGTGCCAGCAGCTTAGAATCCCATACCCACGAGCAGTACTTC.

A remark on this clonotype: With a much larger clone just one base away, this may be a read error. The chain recombines TRBV6-2 or TRBV6-3 with TRBJ2-7; D is unresolved. V was cut by 2 bases and J by 6 bases, with 14 bases left in between. Germline V lookup: CDR1 MNHEY, CDR2 SVGEGT. The CDR3 contains 14 residues. The CDR3, as DNA: TGTGCCAGCAGTTACGCGAAACCGGTGGGCGAGCAGTACTTC. Protein product: CASSYAKPVGEQYF.

V gene TRBV4-3 combines with J gene TRBJ2-5; 7 bases are a match to TRBD2. CDR3 length equals 16 residues. Germline CDR1 and CDR2: LGHNA and YSLEER. Unmatched junction bases numbered 15, after V lost 0 bases and J lost 11 bases. In nucleotides, the CDR3 is TGCGCCAGCAGCCAAGAGGTGGGGGGGAAATACAATGAGCAGTACTTC. It codes for CASSQEVGGKYNEQYF.

A note on this clonotype: One junction end does not reproduce the germline sequence, and a read error may be involved. V and J are TRBV5-1 and TRBJ2-5, with D perhaps TRBD2 (6 bases). The J call may be in error: the DNA end matches TRBJ2-7 better. The germline V gene has CDR1 SGHRS and CDR2 YFSETQ. The CDR3 totals 13 residues. The CDR3 DNA is TGCGCCGGCAGCGGCGGGGTAACCTACGAGCAGTACTTC. Translating it yields CAGSGGVTYEQYF.

This clonotype has more than one count but fewer than ten. V is TRBV7-2 and J is TRBJ1-1; the D gene is possibly TRBD1 (6 bases). CDR1 and CDR2 from the germline V gene are SGHTA and FQGNSA. CDR3 length equals 14 residues. In DNA form, the CDR3 reads TGTGTCTCTATGTGGGGGGCCCAAAACACTGAAGCTTTCTTT. Protein sequence: CVSMWGAQNTEAFF.

V and J are TRBV7-3 and TRBJ2-3; TRBD2 aligns across 7 bases. The V gene's germline CDR1 is SGHTA and CDR2 FQGTGA. V was clipped by 7 bases and J by 1 base; unmatched bases: 8. There are 15 residues in the CDR3. CDR3 nucleotide sequence: TGTGCCAGCAACTCTGGGGGGGGAGGCACAGATACGCAGTATTTT. The encoded protein is CASNSGGGGTDTQYF.

The J gene is TRBJ2-2, the V gene TRBV12-3 or TRBV12-4, with no clear D. V lost 3 bases and J 2 bases, leaving 16 bases between the germline ends. This CDR3 region has 17 residues. Here the CDR3 reads CASSFGIDGQNTGELFF. For the CDR3, the DNA is TGTGCCAGCAGTTTTGGTATAGACGGCCAAAACACCGGGGAGCTGTTTTTT.

V and J are TRBV4-3 and TRBJ2-3; 9 bases match TRBD2. The germline V gene has CDR1 LGHNA and CDR2 YSLEER. The V gene end was trimmed by 4 bases and the J gene end by 2 bases; junction bases not matched to a gene: 16. This CDR3 is built from 19 residues. The CDR3 DNA reads as TGCGCCAGCAGCCCTTTTACAGCGGGGGGCCTATTTCTCACAGATACGCAGTATTTT. Residues: CASSPFTAGGLFLTDTQYF.